This T cell receptor beta chain originates from a study of glioma-infiltrating T cells after dendritic cell vaccination. Turning to the study itself: Dendritic cell vaccine was injected intradermally three times, biweekly.

Primers: 60 V beta forward and 13 J beta reverse. Libraries were prepared by immunoSEQ multiplex PCR; TCRdb keeps only in-frame clonotypes and omits some of them. This sample has tens of thousands of clones; 82% occur once, and the top ten carry about 10%. Germline V lookup: CDR1 LNHDA, CDR2 SQIVND (reference sequence). V lost 5 bases, J lost 5 bases, and 12 bases lay in between. The CDR3 spans 13 residues. Before vaccination, two weeks after the third vaccination, and at progression, PBMC were collected. The sample here was blood, taken before dendritic cell vaccination. This clonotype was obtained from a human donor with glioblastoma. The chain is built from TRBV19 and TRBJ2-5, with D possibly being TRBD1 (6 bases). This CDR3 reads CASSSQGWETQYF. The CDR3 DNA follows: TGTGCCAGTAGTTCACAGGGTTGGGAGACCCAGTACTTC.